This passage covers 32 T cell receptor beta chains from one sample sequenced in a study of identical twins. Using its own MiXCR run on the 5' RACE reads, TCRdb lists one record per CDR3 protein. The repertoire holds some 1,600,000 distinct CDR3 sequences, roughly 35% seen once, with roughly 0.3% in the top ten. The sequenced sample consisted of cord blood. The receptors originated from a newborn girl in good health.

This clonotype was observed a few times. V usage is TRBV20-1 and J usage is TRBJ2-1; perhaps TRBD2 as D (6 bases). Trimming left V 4 bases short and J 7 bases short, with 20 bases between. CDR3 length: 15 residues. Germline V gene sequence: CDR1 DFQATT, CDR2 SNEGSKA (reference sequence). The CDR3 region is CSATRITGVGNEQFF. DNA of the CDR3: TGCAGTGCTACTCGTATCACGGGAGTGGGTAATGAGCAGTTCTTC.

Only a few counts were recorded for this clonotype. V gene TRBV3-1 combines with J gene TRBJ2-1; 11 nucleotides match TRBD2. After removal of 1 base from V and 6 bases from J, the junction contained 14 bases not matched to a gene. Germline V CDR1 and CDR2: LGHDT, YNNKEL (reference sequence). This CDR3 is built from 19 residues. This CDR3 reads CASSQGVGLGTSGANEQFF. The CDR3 DNA sequence: TGTGCCAGCAGCCAAGGTGTAGGCCTCGGGACTAGCGGTGCCAATGAGCAGTTCTTC.

The chain couples TRBV20-1 to TRBJ2-1, with TRBD2 identical over 8 bases. The J segment lost 4 bases and the V segment lost 6 bases, leaving 14 bases of the junction unmatched. The CDR3 has 16 residues. Germline CDR1 reads DFQATT; CDR2 reads SNEGSKA (reference sequence). The CDR3 DNA sequence: TGCAGTGCCCAGCGGGGGCAGAACACCATGTACAATGAGCAGTTCTTC. Amino acids: CSAQRGQNTMYNEQFF.

Ten or more counts support this clonotype. The junction and the germline gene differ at one end; a read error may be behind it. The chain is built from TRBV5-1 and TRBJ2-5; D gene ambiguous. Germline CDR1 SGHRS, CDR2 YFSETQ. CDR3 size: 12 residues. The CDR3 DNA is TGTGCCAGCAGCTTATCTCGTGAGACCCAGTACTTC. It yields the protein CASSLSRETQYF.

This clonotype turned up a few times. The rearrangement uses TRBV27 and TRBJ2-1; TRBD2 might be the D (6 bases). The end of the DNA aligns better with TRBJ2-7, so the J call may be wrong. The length of the CDR3 is 14 residues. The germline V gene has CDR1 MNHEY and CDR2 SMNVEV (reference sequence). CDR3 loop: CASRTRASYNEQYF. The DNA of the CDR3 is TGTGCCAGCAGGACTAGGGCCTCCTACAATGAGCAGTACTTC.

This clonotype was seen more than once but under ten times. This chain connects TRBV20-1 to TRBJ1-5, with D tentatively TRBD1 (6 bases). In germline, CDR1 is DFQATT, CDR2 SNEGSKA (reference sequence). CDR3 length: 13 amino acids. V dropped 3 bases and J dropped 5 bases, with 11 bases sitting between them. DNA for the CDR3: TGCAGTGCTAGGGACAGCCTATATCAGCCCCAGCATTTT. Its protein is CSARDSLYQPQHF.

The rearrangement links TRBV2 to TRBJ2-1; 8 bases map to TRBD1. The CDR3 contains 15 residues. The V segment lost 5 bases and the J segment 3 bases; nucleotides outside the gene matches: 6. CDR1 SNHLY and CDR2 FYNNEI come from the germline V gene. This chain's CDR3 is CASSTGQGGYNEQFF. CDR3 DNA sequence: TGTGCCAGCAGTACTGGACAGGGTGGCTACAATGAGCAGTTCTTC.

The chain carries TRBV7-9 and TRBJ2-3; 7 positions match TRBD1. Germline trimming cut 2 bases from V and 5 bases from J; bases unmatched to any gene: 4. The CDR3 loop spans 14 amino acids. Germline CDR1 and CDR2: SEHNR and FQNEAQ (reference sequence). For the CDR3, the DNA is TGTGCCAGCAGCTTAAGCACAGGGGAAGATACGCAGTATTTT. It encodes CASSLSTGEDTQYF.

The V call is TRBV30, the J call TRBJ1-1; TRBD1 is a possible D gene (5 bases). The ends were cut back, 2 bases at V and 0 bases at J, with 7 bases in the middle. This CDR3 spans 13 amino acids. From germline, CDR1 is GTSNPN and CDR2 SVGIG (reference sequence). This CDR3 reads CAWSRGMNTEAFF. In DNA form, the CDR3 reads TGTGCCTGGAGTAGGGGTATGAACACTGAAGCTTTCTTT.

The gene calls are TRBV7-6 and TRBJ2-3; 8 bases match TRBD2. Germline trimming cut 4 bases from V and 6 bases from J; bases unmatched to any gene: 9. Germline V lookup: CDR1 SGHVS, CDR2 FNYEAQ. The length of the CDR3 is 15 residues. CDR3 protein: CASSSRTSTGDTQYF. For the CDR3, the DNA is TGTGCCAGCAGCTCCCGGACTAGCACTGGTGATACGCAGTATTTT.

This chain connects TRBV4-2 to TRBJ2-5; TRBD2 aligns across 7 bases. CDR1 is LGHNA, CDR2 YNFKEQ, per germline. Trimming took 3 bases from V and 5 from J; bases not matched to a gene: 9. The CDR3 extends over 15 amino acids. Written as DNA, the CDR3 is TGTGCCAGCAGCCAGGCAACGGGGGGTGAGGAGACCCAGTACTTC. It codes for CASSQATGGEETQYF.

The chain joins TRBV4-1 to TRBJ1-2; 7 bases line up with TRBD1. V shed 2 bases and J 11 bases; nucleotides not matched to a gene: 11. The length of the CDR3 is 14 residues. Germline V gene sequence: CDR1 MGHRA, CDR2 YSYEKL. CDR3 DNA: TGCGCCAGCAGCCAACTGTATAGGACAGGCGGGTACACCTTC. Protein: CASSQLYRTGGYTF.

The DNA of the CDR3 is TGTGCCAGCAGCCCTGACAGGGACTATTCACCCCTCCACTTT. Its translation: CASSPDRDYSPLHF. The J gene is TRBJ1-6, the V gene TRBV7-9; 7 bases fit TRBD1. V trimming: 5 bases; J trimming: 8 bases; junction bases outside the gene matches: 6. Germline CDR1 reads SEHNR; CDR2 reads FQNEAQ (reference sequence). The CDR3 runs 14 residues.

The chain employs TRBV14 and TRBJ2-5; 7 bases line up with TRBD1. V lost 3 bases to trimming and J lost 2 bases; unmatched junction nucleotides: 6. The CDR3 runs 15 residues. The V gene's germline CDR1 is SGHDN and CDR2 FVKESK. The CDR3, as DNA: TGTGCCAGCAGCCATACTAGGGACAGACAAGAGACCCAGTACTTC. This translates into CASSHTRDRQETQYF.

This clonotype was picked up a small number of times. V usage is TRBV3-1 and J usage is TRBJ1-2; 9 bases are shared with TRBD1. Germline V gives CDR1 LGHDT, CDR2 YNNKEL (reference sequence). The CDR3 totals 15 residues. The V segment lost 6 bases and the J segment 8 bases; nucleotides outside the gene matches: 13. The CDR3 here is CASRPHRDRVYGYTF. CDR3 bases: TGTGCCAGCAGACCACACCGGGACAGGGTATACGGCTACACCTTC.

V and J are TRBV7-9 and TRBJ1-4; D might be TRBD1 (6 bases). Germline V lookup: CDR1 SEHNR, CDR2 FQNEAQ (reference sequence). The CDR3 spans 14 residues. Trimming left V 3 bases short and J 4 bases short, with 9 bases between. The CDR3 DNA is TGTGCCAGCAGCTTGCAACAGGGTAATGAAAAACTGTTTTTT. This gives the protein CASSLQQGNEKLFF.

This clonotype was detected a few times. The chain joins TRBV29-1 to TRBJ2-7, with 11 bases aligning to TRBD1. The V gene end was trimmed by 2 bases and the J gene end by 6 bases; junction bases not matched to a gene: 6. The V gene's germline CDR1 is SQVTM and CDR2 ANQGSEA. The CDR3 totals 14 residues. CDR3 bases: TGCAGCGTTGAAAGGGACAGGGGGAAGGGCGAGCAGTACTTC. Its protein is CSVERDRGKGEQYF.

In this sample, this clonotype turned up a few times. The rearrangement joins TRBV6-2 or TRBV6-3 to TRBJ2-4, with 9 bases aligning to TRBD2. Germline V gene lookup returns CDR1 MNHEY and CDR2 SVGEGT. Germline trimming cut 4 bases from V and 7 bases from J; bases unmatched to any gene: 14. This CDR3 contains 17 residues. CDR3 DNA sequence: TGTGCCAGCAGTTCCTCCCCCCCGACTAGCGGTTTCAACATTCAGTACTTC. The encoded protein is CASSSSPPTSGFNIQYF.

The chain has TRBV4-1 and TRBJ2-1; D perhaps matches TRBD2 (6 bases). V lost 2 bases, J lost 1 base, and 12 bases lay in between. CDR1 and CDR2 from the germline V gene are MGHRA and YSYEKL. This CDR3 is 16 amino acids long. The CDR3 reads CASSQPRRGSYNEQFF. In DNA form, the CDR3 reads TGCGCCAGCAGCCAACCCCGGCGGGGTTCCTACAATGAGCAGTTCTTC.

This chain joins TRBV30 and TRBJ2-7; TRBD2 aligns across 8 bases. The germline gives CDR1 GTSNPN, CDR2 SVGIG (reference sequence). This CDR3 has 13 amino acids. J lost 10 bases, V lost 0 bases, and 8 bases had no gene match. CDR3 nucleotides: TGTGCCTGGAGTGTAATAGCGGGGCACTCTCAGTACTTC. It translates to CAWSVIAGHSQYF.

The chain has TRBV28 and TRBJ2-5; 12 bases line up with TRBD2. With V trimmed by 6 bases and J by 11 bases, 16 bases remained unmatched. CDR1 is MDHEN, CDR2 SYDVKM, per germline. The CDR3 totals 16 residues. In DNA, the CDR3 is TGTGCCAGCAGACTTCCCGGACTAGCGGGAAGGGATGAGCAGTACTTC. Its translation: CASRLPGLAGRDEQYF.

Regarding this clonotype: Compared with germline, one end of the junction differs, possibly owing to a read error. The gene calls are TRBV7-9 and TRBJ2-3; 8 bases are shared with TRBD1. CDR3 size: 15 residues. Germline assignment: CDR1 SEHNR and CDR2 FQNEAQ (reference sequence). The CDR3 DNA is TGTGCCAGCGGCTTTGCCCCAGGGGGCGCAGATACGCAGTATTTT. Translation gives CASGFAPGGADTQYF.

Note on this clonotype: A much bigger clone sits one base away, suggesting this may be a read error. The chain links TRBV4-2 to TRBJ2-1; a weak D match, TRBD2 (6 bases). The germline gives CDR1 LGHNA, CDR2 YNFKEQ. The CDR3 sequence is 17 residues long. In nucleotides, the CDR3 is TGTGTCAGCAGCCAAGGGGTCCTAGCGAGCTCCTACAATGAGCAGTTCTTC. Translated: CVSSQGVLASSYNEQFF.

The rearrangement links TRBV9 to TRBJ2-5; tentatively, D is TRBD2 (6 bases). Looked up from germline, CDR1 is SGDLS and CDR2 is YYNGEE. There are 14 residues in the CDR3. Trimming stripped 6 bases from V and 3 bases from J, with 15 bases between. The DNA for the CDR3 is TGTGCCAGCACCGTCGGGGGTCATGAAGAGACCCAGTACTTC. This codes for CASTVGGHEETQYF.

This sequence joins TRBV24-1 and TRBJ2-1; D is undetermined. V was clipped by 0 bases and J by 9 bases, with 14 bases between them. Germline values: CDR1 KGHDR, CDR2 SFDVKD. The CDR3 covers 15 residues. The CDR3 sequence is CATSDLQGQRAEQFF. The CDR3 DNA reads TGTGCCACCAGTGATTTGCAAGGGCAACGCGCTGAGCAGTTCTTC.

About this clonotype: The germline gene is not matched at one end of the junction; a read error may be the cause. This chain connects TRBV6-5 to TRBJ2-7; TRBD1 matches 9 bases. The CDR3 extends over 18 amino acids. Germline values: CDR1 MNHEY, CDR2 SVGAGI. The chain's CDR3 is CASSYSGTGSGYYNERYF. The CDR3, as DNA: TGTGCCAGCAGTTACTCTGGGACAGGGAGCGGATACTACAATGAGCGGTACTTC.

This clonotype appeared a few times. This chain links TRBV6-6 with TRBJ2-7; a weak D match, TRBD1 (6 bases). This CDR3 is built from 14 residues. V was clipped by 2 bases and J by 2 bases, with 10 bases between them. Germline values: CDR1 MNHNY, CDR2 SVGAGI (reference sequence). The CDR3 sequence is CASSYRGQTYEQYF. CDR3 nucleotide sequence: TGTGCCAGCAGTTACCGTGGACAGACCTACGAGCAGTACTTC.

In regard to this clonotype: A much larger clone lies one base from this, so it may be a read error. The rearrangement uses TRBV10-3 and TRBJ2-1; possibly TRBD1 for D (5 bases). CDR1 and CDR2 from the germline V gene are ENHRY and SYGVKD. Trimming cost V 3 bases and J 10 bases, with 13 bases left between them. CDR3 length: 13 amino acids. The CDR3 region has the DNA TGTGCCATCAGTGACAGGGTGAAAGACGAGCAGTTCTTC. Encoded protein: CAISDRVKDEQFF.

J is TRBJ2-1 and V is TRBV19; 10 nucleotides match TRBD1. Germline CDR1 LNHDA, CDR2 SQIVND (reference sequence). J gave up 6 bases and V 5 bases, and 4 bases lay outside the gene matches. The CDR3 is 14 amino acids. CDR3: CASSAGTGVNEQFF. The CDR3 DNA is TGTGCCAGTAGTGCCGGGACAGGGGTCAATGAGCAGTTCTTC.

The sample holds a few counts of this clonotype. This chain uses TRBV2 with TRBJ2-5; D perhaps matches TRBD2 (6 bases). The CDR3 consists of 16 residues. Per the germline V gene, CDR1 is SNHLY and CDR2 is FYNNEI. The V end was cut by 8 bases, the J end by 3 bases, with 22 bases between. The CDR3 DNA reads TGTGCCAGCCGTCACCTCAATGGGGGGACGAAAGAGACCCAGTACTTC. As protein: CASRHLNGGTKETQYF.

The V gene is TRBV21-1, the J gene TRBJ1-1; the table's D call, TRBD1, has no DNA check behind it. TRBV21-1 is a recognized pseudogene. The CDR3 runs 13 residues. The DNA for the CDR3 is TGTGCCTACACAGGGGCCTGGAACACTGAAGCTTTCTTT. Amino acid sequence: CAYTGAWNTEAFF.

The genes are TRBV28 and TRBJ2-3; D may be TRBD1 (5 bases). V lost 5 bases, J lost 1 base, and 16 bases lay in between. The length of the CDR3 is 16 residues. The V gene's germline CDR1 is MDHEN and CDR2 SYDVKM. This CDR3 is CASSPGRDPRTDTQYF. The CDR3 bases are TGTGCCAGCAGTCCCGGCAGGGATCCCCGCACAGATACGCAGTATTTT.